The T cell receptor (beta chain) described here comes from a study of T cell responses to AZD1222 COVID-19 vaccine. Study-wide results and caveats: Vaccine-related CD4 TCRs covered spike, predominating at 160-218 and 743-854. Increases in Spike-specific TCR breadth and depth were seen after two AZD1222 doses.

Germline V gene data show CDR1 as MNHEY and CDR2 as SVGAGI. Between the trimmed V and J ends, which lost 5 bases and 3 bases, there was a span of 14 bases. The length of the CDR3 is 15 residues. Method: immunoSEQ multiplex PCR; TCRdb's copy keeps in-frame clones and lacks some. The table has 95,000 to 150,000 clones, around nine tenths seen once. In the case of this clone: What it binds is not known.

This receptor was taken from an adult in good health. The starting material was peripheral blood, obtained on day 0 of AZD1222 vaccination. The rearrangement links TRBV6-5 to TRBJ2-1, with a possible D match to TRBD2 (5 bases). The CDR3 sequence: CASSLDWQIYNEQFF. In nucleotides, the CDR3 is TGTGCCAGCAGTCTGGACTGGCAGATCTACAATGAGCAGTTCTTC.